These 30 T cell receptor beta chains share one sample of origin, sequenced in a study of shared clonotypes between healthy human individuals. Assay: immunoSEQ multiplex PCR; the TCRdb copy retains only in-frame clones and omits some. This sample has fewer than 1 million clones; around 96% occur once, and the top ten carry approximately 0.2%. Naive CD8 cells lacked CD45RO, underwent positive selection for CCR7 and left out terminally differentiated effector memory CD45RA+ cells. Material for sequencing was naive CD8+ T cells sorted from blood. The receptors come from a man in his thirties or forties in good health.

A note on this clone: Other DNA sequences in this sample translate to the same CDR3. This chain joins TRBV5-6 and TRBJ2-5; D unresolved. The germline CDR1 and CDR2 sequences are SGHDT and YYEEEE. This CDR3 contains 11 residues. V was clipped by 2 bases and J by 5 bases, with 4 bases between them. This chain's CDR3 is CASSFGETQYF. DNA of the CDR3: TGTGCCAGCAGCTTTGGGGAGACCCAGTACTTC.

This chain joins TRBV29-1 and TRBJ2-1; D might be TRBD1 (6 bases). The CDR3 is 13 amino acids. V dropped 4 bases and J dropped 7 bases, with 14 bases sitting between them. Germline CDR1 is SQVTM and CDR2 is ANQGSEA. The CDR3 bases are TGCAGCGTTGGGGGCAGGGGAAGGAATGAGCAGTTCTTC. It specifies CSVGGRGRNEQFF.

V usage is TRBV7-9 and J usage is TRBJ2-4; D is unclear. V gave up 5 bases and J gave up 8 bases, with 10 bases separating them. Germline V gives CDR1 SEHNR, CDR2 FQNEAQ (reference sequence). The CDR3 is 12 amino acids. The CDR3 DNA is TGTGCCAGCAGCACCACCTGGGACATTCAGTACTTC. Residues: CASSTTWDIQYF.

This rearrangement joins TRBV29-1 to TRBJ2-5, with D perhaps assigned TRBD1 or TRBD2 (5 bases each). Trimming removed 7 bases at V and 3 bases at J, with 18 bases between. There are 14 residues in the CDR3. The germline V gene encodes CDR1 SQVTM and CDR2 ANQGSEA. The CDR3: CSASLFQGEETQYF. CDR3 nucleotide sequence: TGCAGCGCCTCCCTGTTTCAGGGAGAAGAGACCCAGTACTTC. The whole variable domain, filled in from reference TRBV29-1 and TRBJ2-5, reads SAVISQKPSRDICQRGTSLTIQCQVDSQVTMMFWYRQQPGQSLTLIATANQGSEATYESGFVIDKFPISRPNLTFSTLTVSNMSPEDSSIYLCSASLFQGEETQYFGPGTRLLVL.

As DNA, the CDR3 is TGTGCCAGCAGCCAAGTAGTAGACAGGGTTACCACTGAAGCTTTCTTT. Its protein product is CASSQVVDRVTTEAFF. V usage is TRBV14 and J usage is TRBJ1-1; 7 nucleotides line up with TRBD1. J was trimmed by 4 bases and V by 1 base; bases with no gene match: 9. Germline assignment: CDR1 SGHDN and CDR2 FVKESK. The CDR3 is 16 amino acids. The entire variable domain, with the rest obtained from reference TRBV14 and TRBJ1-1, is as follows: EAGVTQFPSHSVIEKGQTVTLRCDPISGHDNLYWYRRVMGKEIKFLLHFVKESKQDESGMPNNRFLAERTGGTYSTLKVQPAELEDSGVYFCASSQVVDRVTTEAFFGQGTRLTVV.

V is TRBV9 and J is TRBJ2-3; 15 bases fit TRBD2. The ends lost 2 bases at V and 4 bases at J; junction bases unmatched: 14. Germline values: CDR1 SGDLS, CDR2 YYNGEE. This CDR3 comprises 20 residues. CDR3 residues: CASSVPSQGLAGGTPDTQYF. The CDR3 nucleotides read TGTGCCAGCAGCGTGCCCTCACAGGGACTAGCGGGAGGAACCCCAGATACGCAGTATTTT.

This clone was recorded a few times. The CDR3 here is CAYTRAGATNEKLFF. DNA of the CDR3: TGTGCCTACACGCGGGCAGGGGCAACTAATGAAAAACTGTTTTTT. The J gene is TRBJ1-4, the V gene TRBV7-2; D possibly corresponds to TRBD1 (6 bases). From germline, CDR1 is SGHTA and CDR2 FQGNSA. V lost 11 bases, J lost 0 bases, and 16 bases lay in between. The CDR3 contains 15 residues.

The rearrangement uses TRBV7-2 and TRBJ1-3; tentative D call: TRBD1 (5 bases). The CDR3 totals 15 residues. Trimming removed 1 base at V and 1 base at J, with 8 bases between. Germline V gene sequence: CDR1 SGHTA, CDR2 FQGNSA. This CDR3 reads CASSLDAGSGNTIYF. The CDR3 region has the DNA TGTGCCAGCAGCTTAGACGCAGGGTCTGGAAACACCATATATTTT.

The chain uses TRBV7-9 and TRBJ2-7; 8 positions agree with TRBD2. The germline V gene has CDR1 SEHNR and CDR2 FQNEAQ (reference sequence). This CDR3 has 17 amino acids. The V segment lost 0 bases and the J segment 2 bases; nucleotides outside the gene matches: 9. CDR3: CASSLAFPAGETYEQYF. The CDR3 DNA sequence: TGTGCCAGCAGCTTAGCGTTCCCAGCGGGAGAGACCTACGAGCAGTACTTC.

Here the CDR3 reads CASSGTSGRVEQYF. In nucleotides, the CDR3 is TGTGCCAGCAGTGGGACTAGCGGGAGGGTTGAGCAGTACTTC. The genes are TRBV9 and TRBJ2-7; 16 bases agree with TRBD2. This CDR3 spans 14 amino acids. CDR1 is SGDLS and CDR2 is YYNGEE in the germline V gene. Germline trimming cut 5 bases from V and 7 bases from J; bases unmatched to any gene: 3.

The chain joins TRBV27 to TRBJ1-5; 10 bases fit TRBD1. Trimming at V came to 5 bases and at J to 6 bases, leaving 4 bases not matched to a gene. Germline V lookup: CDR1 MNHEY, CDR2 SMNVEV (reference sequence). The CDR3 consists of 14 residues. In nucleotides, the CDR3 is TGTGCCAGCAGTCGGGACAGGGGCTTTCAGCCCCAGCATTTT. Its translation: CASSRDRGFQPQHF.

This chain links TRBV28 with TRBJ2-6; the match to TRBD1 covers 8 bases. This CDR3 spans 17 amino acids. Germline CDR1 is MDHEN and CDR2 is SYDVKM. With 1 base clipped from V and 0 bases from J, the junction kept 2 bases outside the gene matches. CDR3 in amino acids: CASSLSGGNSGANVLTF. CDR3 in DNA: TGTGCCAGCAGTTTATCAGGGGGCAACTCTGGGGCCAACGTCCTGACTTTC. Full variable domain (missing parts from reference TRBV28 and TRBJ2-6): DVKVTQSSRYLVKRTGEKVFLECVQDMDHENMFWYRQDPGLGLRLIYFSYDVKMKEKGDIPEGYSVSREKKERFSLILESASTNQTSMYLCASSLSGGNSGANVLTFGAGSRLTVL.

This chain connects TRBV15 to TRBJ1-1; 7 bases line up with TRBD1. Germline CDR1 is LNHNV and CDR2 is YYDKDF (reference sequence). The CDR3 runs 16 residues. V dropped 3 bases and J dropped 4; count of bases not matched to a gene: 11. The CDR3 nucleotides read TGTGCCACCAGCAGGCTTATAACAGGGGAGGGCACTGAAGCTTTCTTT. Encoded protein: CATSRLITGEGTEAFF.

V gene TRBV6-5 combines with J gene TRBJ2-1; 9 positions agree with TRBD2. This CDR3 is built from 16 residues. The V gene end was trimmed by 0 bases and the J gene end by 5 bases; junction bases not matched to a gene: 5. Germline lookup yields CDR1 MNHEY and CDR2 SVGAGI. CDR3 loop: CASSYSDLAGNNEQFF. For the CDR3, the DNA is TGTGCCAGCAGTTACTCAGACCTAGCGGGAAACAATGAGCAGTTCTTC.

The genes are TRBV18 and TRBJ2-6; TRBD1 might be the D (6 bases). Germline V CDR1 and CDR2: KGHSH, LQKENI. The CDR3 has 14 amino acids. V shed 8 bases and J shed 2 bases, with 10 bases lying between them. The chain's CDR3 is CASKPGAGANVLTF. CDR3 DNA: TGTGCCAGCAAACCAGGGGCTGGGGCCAACGTCCTGACTTTC.

J is TRBJ1-2 and V is TRBV15; D is undetermined. CDR1 and CDR2 from the germline V gene are LNHNV and YYDKDF (reference sequence). The CDR3 is 16 amino acids. Trimming stripped 5 bases from V and 0 bases from J, with 16 bases between. The CDR3 reads CATSGMRSETNYGYTF. The DNA for the CDR3 is TGTGCCACCAGCGGAATGCGGTCAGAGACTAACTATGGCTACACCTTC.

This chain connects TRBV7-9 to TRBJ2-7, with D unresolved. The CDR3 loop spans 16 amino acids. Trimming shortened V by 1 base and J by 1 base, and 14 bases separated the two germline ends. Per germline, CDR1 SEHNR and CDR2 FQNEAQ (reference sequence). The CDR3 region has the DNA TGTGCCAGCAGCTTAGACGGCCCCTATGGATCCTACGAGCAGTACTTC. Protein sequence: CASSLDGPYGSYEQYF.

The chain is built from TRBV5-5 and TRBJ2-1, with D possibly being TRBD1 (6 bases). V was cut by 1 base and J by 9 bases, with 17 bases left in between. This CDR3 contains 15 residues. CDR1 and CDR2 from the germline V gene are SGHKS and YYEKEE (reference sequence). CDR3 region: CASSLLGSRDTEQFF. CDR3 DNA sequence: TGTGCCAGCAGCTTGTTAGGGTCTCGGGACACTGAGCAGTTCTTC.

The genes are TRBV7-6 and TRBJ2-1; 7 positions agree with TRBD2. CDR1 SGHVS and CDR2 FNYEAQ come from the germline V gene. V trimming: 4 bases; J trimming: 0 bases; junction bases outside the gene matches: 6. CDR3 length equals 16 residues. This chain's CDR3 is CASSSPTSVSYNEQFF. CDR3 coding DNA: TGTGCCAGCAGCTCGCCCACTAGCGTCTCCTACAATGAGCAGTTCTTC. Based on the CDR3 plus reference TRBV7-6 and TRBJ2-1, the full variable domain is GAGVSQSPRYKVTKRGQDVALRCDPISGHVSLYWYRQALGQGPEFLTYFNYEAQQDKSGLPNDRFSAERPEGSISTLTIQRTEQRDSAMYRCASSSPTSVSYNEQFFGPGTRLTVL.

V is TRBV25-1 and J is TRBJ2-5, with 10 bases lining up with TRBD2. The CDR3 loop spans 15 amino acids. J was trimmed by 5 bases and V by 5 bases; bases with no gene match: 8. Looked up from germline, CDR1 is MGHDK and CDR2 is SYGVNS. The CDR3 DNA is TGTGCCAGCAGTAACAGCGGGAGGGCCGGGGAGACCCAGTACTTC. As protein: CASSNSGRAGETQYF. The variable domain in full, with the rest retrieved from reference TRBV25-1 and TRBJ2-5, is EADIYQTPRYLVIGTGKKITLECSQTMGHDKMYWYQQDPGMELHLIHYSYGVNSTEKGDLSSESTVSRIRTEHFPLTLESARPSHTSQYLCASSNSGRAGETQYFGPGTRLLVL.

J is TRBJ2-1 and V is TRBV7-8; D gene ambiguous. The CDR3 sequence is 17 residues long. Trimming left V 1 base short and J 2 bases short, with 15 bases between. In germline, CDR1 is SGHVS, CDR2 FQNEAQ. The CDR3 nucleotides read TGTGCCAGCAGCTTAGTCGGTAGCTCCTCTACCTACAATGAGCAGTTCTTC. Protein sequence: CASSLVGSSSTYNEQFF.

The chain combines TRBV11-2 with TRBJ2-7, with 8 positions matching TRBD1. V shed 0 bases and J 2 bases; nucleotides not matched to a gene: 6. The CDR3 consists of 16 residues. CDR1 and CDR2 from the germline V gene are SGHAT and FQNNGV. In nucleotides, the CDR3 is TGTGCCAGCAGCTTAGATCGGCGGACAGGGACCTACGAGCAGTACTTC. This codes for CASSLDRRTGTYEQYF.

V is TRBV5-5 and J is TRBJ2-7; 8 bases map to TRBD1. The V segment lost 4 bases and the J segment 2 bases; nucleotides outside the gene matches: 17. There are 18 residues in the CDR3. Germline values: CDR1 SGHKS, CDR2 YYEKEE (reference sequence). The CDR3: CASSGNRGADPGTYEQYF. DNA for the CDR3: TGTGCCAGCAGCGGGAACAGGGGGGCCGACCCGGGGACCTACGAGCAGTACTTC.

The chain has TRBV7-9 and TRBJ1-2; D may be TRBD1 (5 bases). This CDR3 contains 13 residues. V shed 5 bases and J shed 4 bases, with 11 bases lying between them. Germline V gene lookup returns CDR1 SEHNR and CDR2 FQNEAQ (reference sequence). CDR3 loop: CASSPGPIYGYTF. The CDR3 region has the DNA TGTGCCAGCAGCCCGGGACCAATCTATGGCTACACCTTC.

The CDR3 nucleotides are TGTGCCAGCAGCTTGTTAAGGGACAGCATCTATGGCTACACCTTC. This translates into CASSLLRDSIYGYTF. The genes are TRBV5-5 and TRBJ1-2; 7 positions agree with TRBD1. CDR1 is SGHKS and CDR2 is YYEKEE in the germline V gene (reference sequence). The CDR3 contains 15 residues. The J segment lost 4 bases and the V segment lost 1 base, leaving 7 bases of the junction unmatched.

The rearrangement joins TRBV7-2 to TRBJ1-5; D ambiguous. CDR1 and CDR2 from the germline V gene are SGHTA and FQGNSA. V shed 3 bases and J shed 0 bases, with 9 bases lying between them. The CDR3 extends over 15 amino acids. In nucleotides, the CDR3 is TGTGCCAGCAGCTTCATGGGATATAGCAATCAGCCCCAGCATTTT. Amino acids: CASSFMGYSNQPQHF.

This rearrangement joins TRBV29-1 to TRBJ2-7; 7 bases fit TRBD2. Germline CDR1 reads SQVTM; CDR2 reads ANQGSEA. The CDR3 extends over 12 amino acids. The V segment lost 7 bases and the J segment 3 bases; nucleotides outside the gene matches: 6. DNA of the CDR3: TGCAGCGCTCGTTCTAGCGGCTACGAGCAGTACTTC. Translation: CSARSSGYEQYF.

The chain couples TRBV19 to TRBJ2-7; 7 bases match TRBD1. Looked up from germline, CDR1 is LNHDA and CDR2 is SQIVND (reference sequence). This CDR3 spans 14 amino acids. Trimming at V came to 3 bases and at J to 3 bases, leaving 5 bases not matched to a gene. Here the CDR3 DNA reads TGTGCCAGTAGTATTACAGGGGTGGGCTACGAGCAGTACTTC. It codes for CASSITGVGYEQYF.

This clone was observed a single time. V is TRBV7-2 and J is TRBJ1-2; D remains unclear. The CDR3 totals 15 residues. With 1 base removed from V and 2 bases from J, the gap between germline ends came to 11 bases. Germline CDR1 SGHTA, CDR2 FQGNSA. CDR3 bases: TGTGCCAGCAGCTTAGGAACGGGAGGGAACTATGGCTACACCTTC. Translation: CASSLGTGGNYGYTF.

This chain links TRBV27 with TRBJ2-7; 7 nucleotides agree with TRBD2. Germline V gives CDR1 MNHEY, CDR2 SMNVEV (reference sequence). The CDR3 consists of 15 residues. Trimming removed 2 bases from V and 4 bases from J; junction bases left unmatched: 8. The chain's CDR3 is CASSLGGGWRYEQYF. As DNA, the CDR3 is TGTGCCAGCAGTTTAGGGGGGGGATGGAGATACGAGCAGTACTTC.